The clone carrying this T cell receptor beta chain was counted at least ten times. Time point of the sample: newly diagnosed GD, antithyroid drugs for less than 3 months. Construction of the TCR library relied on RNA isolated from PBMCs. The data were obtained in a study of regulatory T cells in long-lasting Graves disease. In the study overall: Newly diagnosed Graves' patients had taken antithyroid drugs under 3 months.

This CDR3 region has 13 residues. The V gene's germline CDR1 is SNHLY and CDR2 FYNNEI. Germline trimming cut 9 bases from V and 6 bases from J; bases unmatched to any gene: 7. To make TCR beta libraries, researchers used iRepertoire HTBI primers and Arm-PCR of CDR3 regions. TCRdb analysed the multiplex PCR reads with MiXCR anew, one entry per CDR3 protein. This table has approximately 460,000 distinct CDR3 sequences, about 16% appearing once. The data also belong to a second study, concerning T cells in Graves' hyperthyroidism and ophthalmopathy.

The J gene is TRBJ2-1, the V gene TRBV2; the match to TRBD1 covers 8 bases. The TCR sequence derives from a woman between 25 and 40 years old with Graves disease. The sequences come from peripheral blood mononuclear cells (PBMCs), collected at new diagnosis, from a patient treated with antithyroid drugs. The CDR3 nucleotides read TGTGCCAGTTCCGTTGGGACAGGCAATGAGCAGTTCTTC. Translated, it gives CASSVGTGNEQFF.